This TCR beta chain comes out of a study of blood T cells in healthy people across ages. The length of the CDR3 is 14 residues. The trim removed 6 bases at V and 4 bases at J, leaving 4 bases unmatched. Germline V gene lookup returns CDR1 SNHLY and CDR2 FYNNEI. Primed by a sample-barcoded 5' primer and a J-beta primer mix, a second PCR proceeded for 7 to 11 cycles. Each CDR3 protein gets one entry after TCRdb re-called the 5' RACE reads with MiXCR. The data contain around 780,000 distinct CDR3 sequences, more than 55% of them seen just once; the ten biggest clones take up about a quarter. The rearrangement uses TRBV2 and TRBJ1-5; 9 bases map to TRBD1. This TCR derives from a man in his forties in good health. Sequencing used blood. CDR3 in amino acids: CASSDRGDNQPQHF. CDR3 DNA sequence: TGTGCCAGCAGCGACAGGGGGGATAATCAGCCCCAGCATTTT.